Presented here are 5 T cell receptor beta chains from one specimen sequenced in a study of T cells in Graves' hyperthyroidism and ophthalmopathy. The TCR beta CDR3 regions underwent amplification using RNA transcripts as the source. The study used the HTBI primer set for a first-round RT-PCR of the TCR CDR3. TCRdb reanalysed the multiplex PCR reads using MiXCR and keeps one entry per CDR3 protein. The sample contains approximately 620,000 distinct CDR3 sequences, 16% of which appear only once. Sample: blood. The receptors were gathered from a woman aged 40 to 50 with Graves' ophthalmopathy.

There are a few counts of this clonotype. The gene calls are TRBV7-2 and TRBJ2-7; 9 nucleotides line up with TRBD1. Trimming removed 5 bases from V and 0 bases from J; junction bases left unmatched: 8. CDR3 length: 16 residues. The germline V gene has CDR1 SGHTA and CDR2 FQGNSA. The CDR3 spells CASSIGGTGNSYEQYF. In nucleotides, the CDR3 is TGTGCCAGCAGCATCGGTGGGACAGGGAACTCCTACGAGCAGTACTTC.

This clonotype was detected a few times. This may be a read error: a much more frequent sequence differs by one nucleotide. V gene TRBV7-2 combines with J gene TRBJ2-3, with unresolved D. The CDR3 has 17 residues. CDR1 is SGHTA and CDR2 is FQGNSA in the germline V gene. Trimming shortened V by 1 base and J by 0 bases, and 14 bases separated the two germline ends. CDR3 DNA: TGTGCCAGCAGCTTAGTCGGGTTGGGCGTGAGCACAGATACGCAGTATTTT. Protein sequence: CASSLVGLGVSTDTQYF.

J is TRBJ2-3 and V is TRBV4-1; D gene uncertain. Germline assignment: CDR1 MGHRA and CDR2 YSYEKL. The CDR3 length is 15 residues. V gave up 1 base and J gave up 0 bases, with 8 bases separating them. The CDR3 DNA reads TGCGCCAGCAGCCAAGTAGAAACAAGCACAGATACGCAGTATTTT. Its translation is CASSQVETSTDTQYF.

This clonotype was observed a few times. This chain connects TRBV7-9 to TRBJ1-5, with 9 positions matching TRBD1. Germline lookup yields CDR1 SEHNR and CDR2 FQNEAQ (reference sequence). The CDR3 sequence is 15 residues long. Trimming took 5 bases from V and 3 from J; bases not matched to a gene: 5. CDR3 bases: TGTGCCAGCAGCGTCGGGACAGGGTACAATCAGCCCCAGCATTTT. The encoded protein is CASSVGTGYNQPQHF.

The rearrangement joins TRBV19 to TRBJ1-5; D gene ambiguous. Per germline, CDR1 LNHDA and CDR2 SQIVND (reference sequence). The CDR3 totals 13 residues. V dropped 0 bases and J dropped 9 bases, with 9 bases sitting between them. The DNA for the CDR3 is TGTGCCAGTAGTATAGATGGTCAGTCGCCCCAGCATTTT. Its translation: CASSIDGQSPQHF. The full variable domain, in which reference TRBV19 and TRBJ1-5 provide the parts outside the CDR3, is DGGITQSPKYLFRKEGQNVTLSCEQNLNHDAMYWYRQDPGQGLRLIYYSQIVNDFQKGDIAEGYSVSREKKESFPLTVTSAQKNPTAFYLCASSIDGQSPQHFGDGTRLSIL.